The next 31 T cell receptor beta chains were all read from a single sample in a study of tumor T cells in aggressive B-cell lymphoma. Produced via immunoSEQ multiplex PCR; TCRdb's table is partial and in-frame only. The data show approximately 4,000 clones, roughly 91% seen once. What was sequenced was tumor tissue. The receptors come from an adult with diffuse large B cell lymphoma.

V and J are TRBV4-1 and TRBJ2-7; TRBD2 matches at 8 bases. The CDR3 length is 18 residues. The ends lost 0 bases at V and 7 bases at J; junction bases unmatched: 17. Germline assignment: CDR1 MGHRA and CDR2 YSYEKL. CDR3 in amino acids: CASSQEWGRLGLEWEQYF. The CDR3 DNA reads as TGCGCCAGCAGCCAAGAATGGGGCCGCCTGGGACTAGAGTGGGAGCAGTACTTC.

In DNA form, the CDR3 reads TGTGCCAGCAGCAGAGGGACAGGGGGACTTAGCAATCAGCCCCAGCATTTT. Translated: CASSRGTGGLSNQPQHF. The V call is TRBV28, the J call TRBJ1-5, with 11 bases lining up with TRBD1. The CDR3 has 17 amino acids. V shed 6 bases, J shed 0 bases, and the junction held 7 bases outside the gene matches. From germline, CDR1 is MDHEN and CDR2 SYDVKM.

This chain uses TRBV6-5 with TRBJ2-1; 11 bases fit TRBD1. In germline, CDR1 is MNHEY, CDR2 SVGAGI. The CDR3 length is 14 residues. Trimming took 7 bases from V and 9 from J; bases not matched to a gene: 8. The CDR3, as DNA: TGTGCCAGCACCCCGGACAGGGGGCTCGTTGAGCAGTTCTTC. This encodes CASTPDRGLVEQFF.

V is TRBV7-8 and J is TRBJ1-2; D may be TRBD1 (6 bases). Germline V gene data show CDR1 as SGHVS and CDR2 as FQNEAQ. Between the trimmed V and J ends, which lost 5 bases and 6 bases, there was a span of 10 bases. This CDR3 comprises 12 residues. CDR3 sequence reads: CASSPSGDGYTF. As DNA, the CDR3 is TGTGCCAGCAGCCCGTCAGGGGATGGCTACACCTTC.

The genes are TRBV29-1 and TRBJ2-5; D unclear. Germline assignment: CDR1 SQVTM and CDR2 ANQGSEA. V lost 0 bases to trimming and J lost 7 bases, with 6 bases between them. CDR3 length: 11 residues. The CDR3 spells CSVEDPGTQYF. CDR3 nucleotides: TGCAGCGTTGAAGATCCGGGGACCCAGTACTTC. The variable domain in full, completed from reference TRBV29-1 and TRBJ2-5, reads SAVISQKPSRDICQRGTSLTIQCQVDSQVTMMFWYRQQPGQSLTLIATANQGSEATYESGFVIDKFPISRPNLTFSTLTVSNMSPEDSSIYLCSVEDPGTQYFGPGTRLLVL.

Points on this clone: Compared with germline, one end of the junction differs, possibly owing to a read error. The same CDR3 is also encoded by other DNA sequences in this sample. This chain links TRBV7-6 with TRBJ2-3, with a tentative D call TRBD1 (6 bases). Germline-derived CDR1 and CDR2 are SGHVS and FNYEAQ. CDR3 length: 15 amino acids. CDR3 sequence: CASSLTRGRTDTQYF. DNA for the CDR3: TGTGCCAGCAGCCTCACCAGGGGCCGCACAGATACGCAATATTTT.

V and J are TRBV4-2 and TRBJ1-1; D uncertain. CDR3 length equals 13 residues. Germline assignment: CDR1 LGHNA and CDR2 YNFKEQ. V dropped 1 base and J dropped 1 base, with 4 bases sitting between them. CDR3 DNA: TGTGCCAGCAGCCAAGCCGGGAACACTGAAGCTTTCTTT. Amino acid sequence: CASSQAGNTEAFF.

V and J are TRBV4-3 and TRBJ2-7, with D possibly being TRBD2 (7 bases). Germline loops: CDR1 LGHNA, CDR2 YSLEER. Trimming left V 0 bases short and J 2 bases short, with 14 bases between. The CDR3 contains 16 residues. The CDR3 DNA reads as TGCGCCAGCAGCCAAGATCTGGGGGGGGCCCCCTACGAGCAGTACTTC. Amino acids: CASSQDLGGAPYEQYF.

V and J are TRBV10-3 and TRBJ2-2, with 11 bases aligning to TRBD2. Germline V gene sequence: CDR1 ENHRY, CDR2 SYGVKD. J was trimmed by 4 bases and V by 2 bases; bases with no gene match: 6. The CDR3 has 17 residues. The CDR3: CAISENSGRAGTGELFF. The CDR3 nucleotides read TGTGCCATCAGTGAGAATAGCGGGAGGGCCGGCACCGGGGAGCTGTTTTTT.

DNA of the CDR3: TGCGCCAGCAGCCAAGATGGAGATTACTACGAGCAGTACTTC. Its translation: CASSQDGDYYEQYF. The chain employs TRBV4-3 and TRBJ2-7; D is ambiguous. The CDR3 consists of 14 residues. Deletions cut 0 bases from V and 3 bases from J, with 9 bases between. CDR1 is LGHNA, CDR2 YSLEER, per germline.

CDR3 sequence: CASSFGAGTGVNEQYF. DNA of the CDR3: TGTGCCAGCAGTTTTGGGGCCGGGACAGGGGTCAACGAGCAGTACTTC. The chain links TRBV27 to TRBJ2-7; 10 positions agree with TRBD1. Germline V CDR1 and CDR2: MNHEY, SMNVEV (reference sequence). The CDR3 contains 16 residues. V was pared by 3 bases and J by 5 bases, with 10 bases of the junction left unmatched.

V is TRBV4-3 and J is TRBJ2-7; perhaps TRBD2 as D (6 bases). Trimming left V 0 bases short and J 8 bases short, with 11 bases between. Germline assignment: CDR1 LGHNA and CDR2 YSLEER. The CDR3 extends over 13 amino acids. The CDR3 reads CASSQDKGRKQYF. The CDR3 bases are TGCGCCAGCAGCCAAGATAAAGGGAGGAAGCAGTACTTC.

The J gene is TRBJ1-1, the V gene TRBV9; D unclear. The V end lost 1 base, the J end lost 2 bases, and 6 bases lay between the germline ends. This CDR3 region has 13 residues. Germline lookup yields CDR1 SGDLS and CDR2 YYNGEE. The CDR3 is CASSVRINTEAFF. The CDR3 nucleotides read TGTGCCAGCAGCGTACGTATTAACACTGAAGCTTTCTTT.

The J gene is TRBJ1-1, the V gene TRBV9; D not certain. Trimming took off 0 bases at V and 0 bases at J, with 6 bases between the two ends. The CDR3 has 14 amino acids. In germline, CDR1 is SGDLS, CDR2 YYNGEE. As DNA, the CDR3 is TGTGCCAGCAGCGTAGGATACATGAACACTGAAGCTTTCTTT. This gives the protein CASSVGYMNTEAFF.

V gene TRBV14 combines with J gene TRBJ1-2, with unresolved D. This CDR3 region has 13 residues. V dropped 4 bases and J dropped 0 bases, with 6 bases sitting between them. Germline V CDR1 and CDR2: SGHDN, FVKESK. The CDR3 protein is CASSPGTNYGYTF. The CDR3 nucleotides read TGTGCCAGCAGCCCGGGGACTAACTATGGCTACACCTTC.

The chain employs TRBV2 and TRBJ1-1; D call uncertain. The CDR3 consists of 13 residues. The germline V gene encodes CDR1 SNHLY and CDR2 FYNNEI. V lost 4 bases, J lost 0 bases, and 6 bases lay in between. This chain's CDR3 is CASSGEMNTEAFF. DNA of the CDR3: TGTGCCAGCAGTGGGGAGATGAACACTGAAGCTTTCTTT.

The chain joins TRBV10-3 to TRBJ2-1, with 8 bases that match TRBD2. CDR1 is ENHRY and CDR2 is SYGVKD in the germline V gene. The CDR3 runs to 12 residues. V shed 7 bases and J 9 bases; nucleotides not matched to a gene: 5. Written as DNA, the CDR3 is TGTGCCATCACCGCCCGGGAGGGTGAGCAGTTCTTC. Protein product: CAITAREGEQFF.

The chain carries TRBV5-1 and TRBJ2-2; D is uncertain. V was trimmed by 3 bases and J by 2 bases, leaving 14 bases between them. Germline loops: CDR1 SGHRS, CDR2 YFSETQ. The CDR3 is 16 amino acids. The CDR3: CASSSRGSPNTGELFF. The CDR3 region has the DNA TGCGCCAGCAGCTCCCGAGGCAGCCCCAACACCGGGGAGCTGTTTTTT.

The rearrangement uses TRBV6-6 and TRBJ2-2, with 7 bases identical to TRBD1. J lost 4 bases, V lost 10 bases, and 6 bases had no gene match. This CDR3 is built from 13 residues. Germline-derived CDR1 and CDR2 are MNHNY and SVGAGI (reference sequence). Written as DNA, the CDR3 is TGTGCCACAAGGGGGCTTGGCACCGGGGAGCTGTTTTTT. Amino acid sequence: CATRGLGTGELFF.

The chain is built from TRBV7-2 and TRBJ2-3; 11 nucleotides align to TRBD2. From germline, CDR1 is SGHTA and CDR2 FQGNSA. The CDR3 covers 18 residues. V shed 4 bases, J shed 0 bases, and the junction held 9 bases outside the gene matches. CDR3 sequence reads: CASSYNSGRALSTDTQYF. The CDR3 DNA is TGTGCCAGCAGCTACAATAGCGGGAGGGCCTTGAGCACAGATACGCAGTATTTT.

The chain has TRBV6-5 and TRBJ2-2; D uncertain. The CDR3 totals 13 residues. The V end was cut by 5 bases, the J end by 6 bases, with 10 bases between. Germline assignment: CDR1 MNHEY and CDR2 SVGAGI. CDR3: CASSPGMAGELFF. The CDR3 DNA is TGTGCCAGCAGTCCCGGTATGGCCGGGGAGCTGTTTTTT.

The V and J genes are TRBV7-2 and TRBJ2-1; 9 nucleotides line up with TRBD2. The germline V gene encodes CDR1 SGHTA and CDR2 FQGNSA. The V segment lost 5 bases and the J segment 6 bases; nucleotides outside the gene matches: 8. The CDR3 totals 15 residues. The DNA of the CDR3 is TGTGCCAGCAGCCCGCGACTAGCGGACAGCAATGAGCAGTTCTTC. It encodes CASSPRLADSNEQFF.

This chain uses TRBV20-1 with TRBJ1-1; tentatively, D is TRBD1 (6 bases). The CDR3 is 11 residues long. Germline CDR1 reads DFQATT; CDR2 reads SNEGSKA (reference sequence). V gave up 3 bases and J gave up 9 bases, with 11 bases separating them. This CDR3 reads CSASRQGKAFF. For the CDR3, the DNA is TGCAGTGCTAGTCGGCAGGGGAAAGCTTTCTTT.

This chain connects TRBV4-1 to TRBJ2-4, with a possible D match to TRBD2 (6 bases). The CDR3 runs to 18 residues. Trimming removed 2 bases from V and 8 bases from J, with 25 bases in between. Germline lookup yields CDR1 MGHRA and CDR2 YSYEKL. CDR3 coding DNA: TGCGCCAGCAGCCAATCCCGGCTATACGACTGGGACTCGGACATTCAGTACTTC. Protein product: CASSQSRLYDWDSDIQYF.

The chain links TRBV11-2 to TRBJ2-1; 9 bases line up with TRBD2. V shed 0 bases and J 7 bases; nucleotides not matched to a gene: 4. The CDR3 spans 15 residues. The germline gives CDR1 SGHAT, CDR2 FQNNGV. The CDR3 spells CASSLEVAGGNEQFF. Written as DNA, the CDR3 is TGTGCCAGCAGCTTAGAGGTTGCGGGGGGGAATGAGCAGTTCTTC.

For the CDR3, the DNA is TGTGCCAGTAGTGTGGGACAGATCATGAACACTGAAGCTTTCTTT. This encodes CASSVGQIMNTEAFF. The rearrangement uses TRBV19 and TRBJ1-1; 7 bases map to TRBD1. Germline-derived CDR1 and CDR2 are LNHDA and SQIVND (reference sequence). The J segment lost 0 bases and the V segment lost 5 bases, leaving 6 bases of the junction unmatched. The CDR3 is 15 amino acids.

The V call is TRBV4-2, the J call TRBJ1-4, with 8 bases aligning to TRBD1. Trimming at V came to 0 bases and at J to 2 bases, leaving 2 bases not matched to a gene. The CDR3 is 16 amino acids. Looked up from germline, CDR1 is LGHNA and CDR2 is YNFKEQ. CDR3 residues: CASSQEQGATNEKLFF. CDR3 in DNA: TGTGCCAGCAGCCAAGAGCAGGGGGCGACTAATGAAAAACTGTTTTTT.

The chain links TRBV30 to TRBJ1-4, with D unclear. CDR1 GTSNPN and CDR2 SVGIG come from the germline V gene (reference sequence). The length of the CDR3 is 13 residues. Trimming removed 5 bases at V and 1 base at J, with 8 bases between. The CDR3: CAWGGITNEKLFF. CDR3 nucleotides: TGTGCCTGGGGAGGGATAACTAATGAAAAACTGTTTTTT.

The table lists this clone with a few counts. The chain employs TRBV7-9 and TRBJ2-1, with D possibly being TRBD1 (5 bases). CDR3 length equals 14 residues. CDR1 and CDR2 (germline): SEHNR, FQNEAQ (reference sequence). The ends were cut back, 6 bases at V and 10 bases at J, with 19 bases in the middle. This CDR3 is CASSRQGDSSEQFF. The CDR3 region has the DNA TGTGCCAGCAGTAGACAAGGGGATAGCAGCGAGCAGTTCTTC.

V gene TRBV6-5 combines with J gene TRBJ1-1; 12 bases match TRBD1. V shed 0 bases, J shed 7 bases, and the junction held 3 bases outside the gene matches. Germline values: CDR1 MNHEY, CDR2 SVGAGI. The CDR3 length is 15 residues. This CDR3 reads CASSYSGTGGNEAFF. CDR3 DNA: TGTGCCAGCAGTTACTCAGGGACAGGGGGCAATGAAGCTTTCTTT.

On this clone: Its ends do not fully match the called genes, so a read error is possible. The J gene is TRBJ2-5, the V gene TRBV9, with a weak D call TRBD2 (6 bases). The CDR3 consists of 16 residues. CDR1 is SGDLS and CDR2 is YYNGEE in the germline V gene. The CDR3 is CAGSVELGSREETQYF. The CDR3 DNA follows: TGTGCCGGCAGCGTAGAGCTCGGGAGTAGAGAAGAGACCCAGTACTTC.